These 7 T cell receptor beta chains were sequenced from one sample in a study of cytomegalovirus exposure and HLA in healthy donors. 13 Jbeta primers and 60 Vbeta primers were used for the PCR. Clones were sequenced by immunoSEQ multiplex PCR, and TCRdb holds only the in-frame ones, with some missing. The sample has some 110,000 clones; 70% are singletons. Sequencing used PBMCs. The source of these receptors is a man aged 25-45 years in good health and CMV-seropositive.

This chain uses TRBV28 with TRBJ2-1; TRBD1 matches 7 bases. The CDR3 is made up of 16 amino acids. The trim removed 5 bases at V and 5 bases at J, leaving 12 bases unmatched. CDR1 is MDHEN, CDR2 SYDVKM, per germline. The CDR3 reads CASSTGAHRFNNEQFF. The CDR3, as DNA: TGTGCCAGCAGTACAGGGGCCCACCGCTTCAACAATGAGCAGTTCTTC. Full variable domain (remainder filled in from reference TRBV28 and TRBJ2-1): DVKVTQSSRYLVKRTGEKVFLECVQDMDHENMFWYRQDPGLGLRLIYFSYDVKMKEKGDIPEGYSVSREKKERFSLILESASTNQTSMYLCASSTGAHRFNNEQFFGPGTRLTVL.

The chain links TRBV30 to TRBJ1-2, with 11 bases identical to TRBD1. The CDR3 consists of 17 residues. Losses at the gene ends were 3 bases for V and 4 bases for J; bases not matched to a gene: 13. CDR1 and CDR2 (germline): GTSNPN, SVGIG (reference sequence). As DNA, the CDR3 is TGTGCCTGGAGCACTAGCGGGACAGGGGGTAGAGGCTATGGCTACACCTTC. Translation: CAWSTSGTGGRGYGYTF.

The chain is built from TRBV5-1 and TRBJ1-2; D is unclear. The V gene's germline CDR1 is SGHRS and CDR2 YFSETQ. CDR3 length equals 13 residues. Trimming stripped 0 bases from V and 8 bases from J, with 11 bases between. In DNA form, the CDR3 reads TGCGCCAGCAGCTTGGAGGCCGGCGGCGGCTACACCTTC. It is translated as CASSLEAGGGYTF.

The chain links TRBV9 to TRBJ2-1; the match to TRBD2 covers 7 bases. The CDR3 loop spans 15 amino acids. CDR1 is SGDLS and CDR2 is YYNGEE in the germline V gene. The V and J ends lost 0 bases and 5 bases, in that order; junction bases with no gene match: 5. The CDR3 nucleotides read TGTGCCAGCAGCGTAGGGGGGGGAGCGAACAATGAGCAGTTCTTC. It codes for CASSVGGGANNEQFF. Drawing the rest from reference TRBV9 and TRBJ2-1, the complete variable domain is DSGVTQTPKHLITATGQRVTLRCSPRSGDLSVYWYQQSLDQGLQFLIQYYNGEERAKGNILERFSAQQFPDLHSELNLSSLELGDSALYFCASSVGGGANNEQFFGPGTRLTVL.

A few counts support this clone. The chain recombines TRBV5-4 with TRBJ1-4, with a tentative D call TRBD1 (5 bases). Germline-derived CDR1 and CDR2 are SGHNT and YYREEE (reference sequence). V was pared by 0 bases and J by 6 bases, with 12 bases between. This CDR3 region has 15 residues. The CDR3 region has the DNA TGTGCCAGCAGCTTGGACGCGGGGGGTGATGAAAAACTGTTTTTT. Translating gives CASSLDAGGDEKLFF. The full variable domain, completed using reference TRBV5-4 and TRBJ1-4, is ETGVTQSPTHLIKTRGQQVTLRCSSQSGHNTVSWYQQALGQGPQFIFQYYREEENGRGNFPPRFSGLQFPNYSSELNVNALELDDSALYLCASSLDAGGDEKLFFGSGTQLSVL.

V is TRBV5-1 and J is TRBJ1-4; no clear D. CDR1 and CDR2 (germline): SGHRS, YFSETQ. Trimming took 4 bases from V and 4 from J, leaving 8 bases between them. The length of the CDR3 is 13 residues. For the CDR3, the DNA is TGCGCCAGCAGCCCCGATAGTAATGAAAAACTGTTTTTT. Protein sequence: CASSPDSNEKLFF.

This clone was found once. The chain combines TRBV29-1 with TRBJ1-2; 7 nucleotides match TRBD1. The CDR3 runs to 13 residues. Germline V gives CDR1 SQVTM, CDR2 ANQGSEA. V gave up 3 bases and J gave up 4 bases; unmatched junction bases: 5. This CDR3 reads CSVESGDSYGYTF. DNA for the CDR3: TGCAGCGTTGAGTCGGGGGACAGCTATGGCTACACCTTC.